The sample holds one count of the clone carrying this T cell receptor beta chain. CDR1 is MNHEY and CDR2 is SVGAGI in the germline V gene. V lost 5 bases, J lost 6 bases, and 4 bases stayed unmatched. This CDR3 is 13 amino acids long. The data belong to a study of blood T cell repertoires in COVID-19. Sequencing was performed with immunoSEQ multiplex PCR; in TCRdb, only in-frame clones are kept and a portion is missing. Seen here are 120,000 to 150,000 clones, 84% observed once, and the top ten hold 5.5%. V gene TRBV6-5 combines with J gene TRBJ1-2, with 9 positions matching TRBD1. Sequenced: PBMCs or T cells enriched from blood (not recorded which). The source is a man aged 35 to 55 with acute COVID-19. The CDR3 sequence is CASSRDREDGYTF. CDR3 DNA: TGTGCCAGCAGTCGGGACAGGGAGGATGGCTACACCTTC.